The text below deals with one T cell receptor beta chain. The data are from a study of blood T cell repertoires in COVID-19. Study as a whole: Samples came from the United States, Italy and Spain, spanning acute and convalescent COVID-19. The cDNA or gDNA used as material had been derived from T cells, B-cell-depleted T cells, or PBMCs.

CDR3 length: 14 residues. From germline, CDR1 is LGHNA and CDR2 YSLEER. The V and J ends lost 3 bases and 6 bases, in that order; junction bases with no gene match: 2. Original processing methods: The authors estimated nucleated cell counts from reference gene primer amplification. This table comes from immunoSEQ multiplex PCR, and its TCRdb copy is limited to in-frame clones, with some not included. The V and J calls and clone size come from that table; D and trimming were worked out from the DNA. The sample has nearly 110,000 clones, about 91% seen once. The sequence was obtained from a man between 50 and 59 years old with active or convalescent COVID-19. This chain connects TRBV4-3 to TRBJ2-4, with 10 bases identical to TRBD1. Specimen: peripheral blood. The CDR3 sequence is CASSQRDRGNIQYF. CDR3 DNA: TGCGCCAGCAGCCAGAGGGACAGGGGAAACATTCAGTACTTC.